These 24 T cell receptor beta chains share one sample of origin, sequenced in a study of T-cell reconstitution after alpha-beta-depleted transplantation in children. As it was prepared, the TCRbeta library received unique molecular identifiers. TCRdb passed the PCR reads through MiXCR, listing each CDR3 protein once. The table lists about 16,000 distinct CDR3 sequences, roughly 8.2% of them singletons. The sequenced sample was PBMCs, mostly from graft donor cells, obtained 60 days after TCRalphabeta/CD19-depleted stem cell transplant. The receptors were sampled from a boy under two years old who had a stem cell transplant for Wiskott-Aldrich syndrome, so the T cells may come from the graft donor.

J is TRBJ2-3 and V is TRBV20-1; 7 nucleotides align to TRBD2. The V segment lost 5 bases and the J segment 8 bases; nucleotides outside the gene matches: 10. Germline CDR1 is DFQATT and CDR2 is SNEGSKA (reference sequence). The CDR3 extends over 13 amino acids. The CDR3 spells CSASRLAIGTQYF. CDR3 coding DNA: TGCAGTGCTTCCCGACTAGCCATAGGTACGCAGTATTTT.

Within the sample, this clonotype is medium-sized. The rearrangement links TRBV5-8 to TRBJ1-5, with a tentative D call TRBD1 (6 bases). Between the trimmed V and J ends, which lost 2 bases and 1 base, there was a span of 13 bases. CDR3 length equals 16 residues. Germline V gives CDR1 SGHTS, CDR2 YDEGEE. CDR3 bases: TGTGCCAGCAGCTTTCTCAGGGGCCGCAGCAATCAGCCCCAGCATTTT. As protein: CASSFLRGRSNQPQHF.

The chain uses TRBV30 and TRBJ2-1, with 9 positions matching TRBD2. CDR3 length: 15 amino acids. J gave up 4 bases and V 0 bases, and 4 bases lay outside the gene matches. From germline, CDR1 is GTSNPN and CDR2 SVGIG (reference sequence). The CDR3 loop reads CAWSVLTSGYNEQFF. For the CDR3, the DNA is TGTGCCTGGAGTGTATTGACTAGCGGTTACAATGAGCAGTTCTTC.

In its sample, this clonotype was seen a few times. The chain employs TRBV7-9 and TRBJ1-2; D is unclear. Germline V gives CDR1 SEHNR, CDR2 FQNEAQ (reference sequence). V was pared by 10 bases and J by 7 bases, with 16 bases between. The CDR3 is 12 residues long. The CDR3 region is CANSRPDGGYTF. CDR3 sequence (DNA): TGTGCCAACTCCCGCCCGGACGGTGGCTACACCTTC.

This clonotype was seen more than once but under ten times. The chain is built from TRBV3-1 and TRBJ2-3; tentatively, D is TRBD2 (6 bases). From germline, CDR1 is LGHDT and CDR2 YNNKEL (reference sequence). The CDR3 totals 14 residues. V shed 3 bases and J shed 1 base, with 8 bases lying between them. In nucleotides, the CDR3 is TGTGCCAGCAGCCAGGACTACCGCACAGATACGCAGTATTTT. Protein sequence: CASSQDYRTDTQYF.

The V call is TRBV28, the J call TRBJ2-7; tentatively, D is TRBD2 (5 bases). CDR1 and CDR2 from the germline V gene are MDHEN and SYDVKM. Trimming took 6 bases from V and 6 from J, leaving 12 bases between them. There are 12 residues in the CDR3. The CDR3 DNA reads TGTGCCAGCAGGGGGAGAATTCCCGAGCAGTACTTC. Amino acids: CASRGRIPEQYF.

This clonotype was picked up many times. The chain employs TRBV29-1 and TRBJ2-7; D is perhaps TRBD1 or TRBD2 (5 bases each). CDR1 SQVTM and CDR2 ANQGSEA come from the germline V gene. The CDR3 spans 11 residues. Trimming pared 4 bases from V and 3 bases from J, leaving 7 bases between. The CDR3 loop is CSVARGYEQYF. The CDR3 DNA sequence: TGCAGCGTTGCGAGGGGCTACGAGCAGTACTTC.

This clonotype was counted many times. This rearrangement joins TRBV5-6 to TRBJ2-1; 7 bases are shared with TRBD2. V lost 4 bases and J lost 2; bases outside the gene matches: 6. The CDR3 has 15 residues. In germline, CDR1 is SGHDT, CDR2 YYEEEE. The CDR3 bases are TGTGCCAGCAGCCCGGGACTAACGACCTACAATGAGCAGTTCTTC. This sequence encodes CASSPGLTTYNEQFF.

J is TRBJ2-2 and V is TRBV7-6; D not resolved. The ends were cut back, 2 bases at V and 6 bases at J, with 7 bases in the middle. The CDR3 has 13 residues. Germline-derived CDR1 and CDR2 are SGHVS and FNYEAQ. The CDR3 coding sequence is TGTGCCAGCAGCTTATGTACGTCCGGGGAGCTGTTTTTT. Residues: CASSLCTSGELFF.

This clonotype was counted between two and nine times. The chain has TRBV3-1 and TRBJ2-7, with 9 bases fitting TRBD2. V gave up 1 base and J gave up 4 bases; unmatched junction bases: 8. From germline, CDR1 is LGHDT and CDR2 YNNKEL (reference sequence). The CDR3 is 16 amino acids. CDR3 DNA: TGTGCCAGCAGCCAAGGTGAGAGCGGGAGGCGGTACGAGCAGTACTTC. Protein sequence: CASSQGESGRRYEQYF.

This clonotype was counted ten times or more. In DNA, the CDR3 is TGCGCCAGCAGCTTGGTGGCTAGCTCCTACAATGAGCAGTTCTTC. Encoded protein: CASSLVASSYNEQFF. The chain recombines TRBV5-1 with TRBJ2-1; the D is unclear. V was trimmed by 0 bases and J by 0 bases, leaving 7 bases between them. This CDR3 comprises 15 residues. CDR1 SGHRS and CDR2 YFSETQ come from the germline V gene.

This chain links TRBV2 with TRBJ2-7; 9 bases agree with TRBD2. V lost 7 bases to trimming and J lost 2 bases; unmatched junction nucleotides: 9. Germline V lookup: CDR1 SNHLY, CDR2 FYNNEI. This CDR3 is built from 15 residues. The CDR3 region is CASIRAGGLTYEQYF. The DNA for the CDR3 is TGTGCCAGCATTCGAGCGGGAGGCCTCACCTACGAGCAGTACTTC.

This clonotype was picked up many times. This rearrangement joins TRBV5-1 to TRBJ2-3; D is undetermined. CDR1 and CDR2 from the germline V gene are SGHRS and YFSETQ. The CDR3 covers 14 residues. The V gene lost 0 bases and the J gene lost 0 bases, with 5 bases spanning the gap. The CDR3 here is CASSLDSSTDTQYF. CDR3 nucleotides: TGCGCCAGCAGCTTGGACTCTAGCACAGATACGCAGTATTTT. Complete variable domain (other parts from reference TRBV5-1 and TRBJ2-3): KAGVTQTPRYLIKTRGQQVTLSCSPISGHRSVSWYQQTPGQGLQFLFEYFSETQRNKGNFPGRFSGRQFSNSRSEMNVSTLELGDSALYLCASSLDSSTDTQYFGPGTRLTVL.

In this sample, this clonotype turned up many times. The V gene is TRBV9, the J gene TRBJ2-1; D is perhaps TRBD1 or TRBD2 (5 bases each). The CDR3 totals 15 residues. Trimming removed 7 bases at V and 3 bases at J, with 17 bases between. Per germline, CDR1 SGDLS and CDR2 YYNGEE. The chain's CDR3 is CASGPGAGVYNEQFF. The CDR3 nucleotides read TGTGCCAGCGGTCCTGGGGCGGGCGTCTACAATGAGCAGTTCTTC.

This chain joins TRBV20-1 and TRBJ2-7, with TRBD1 matching 10 bases. This CDR3 spans 15 amino acids. Germline CDR1 reads DFQATT; CDR2 reads SNEGSKA (reference sequence). Trimming took 6 bases from V and 3 from J; bases not matched to a gene: 11. CDR3 residues: CSAKPYRTGGYEQYF. The CDR3 DNA follows: TGCAGTGCAAAACCTTACCGGACAGGGGGCTACGAGCAGTACTTC.

This chain links TRBV6-2 or TRBV6-3 with TRBJ2-7; either TRBD1 or TRBD2 may supply D (5 bases each). The CDR3 is made up of 16 amino acids. The germline gives CDR1 MNHEY, CDR2 SVGEGT. Trimming cost V 6 bases and J 5 bases, with 23 bases left between them. As DNA, the CDR3 is TGTGCCAGCAGATCCCCCGTCCGAGGGGAAGGAAACGAGCAGTACTTC. Its translation is CASRSPVRGEGNEQYF.

This clonotype occurred many times. The V gene is TRBV27, the J gene TRBJ2-1; D tentatively reads TRBD1 or TRBD2 (5 bases each). There are 15 residues in the CDR3. Trimming left V 6 bases short and J 5 bases short, with 17 bases between. From germline, CDR1 is MNHEY and CDR2 SMNVEV (reference sequence). Written as DNA, the CDR3 is TGTGCCAGCAGAGAGGGACGGAGTCCTCACAATGAGCAGTTCTTC. Residues: CASREGRSPHNEQFF.

This clonotype is judged medium-sized. This rearrangement joins TRBV7-9 to TRBJ1-2; D is undetermined. The V end lost 0 bases, the J end lost 5 bases, and 10 bases lay between the germline ends. This CDR3 is 14 amino acids long. Germline CDR1 and CDR2: SEHNR and FQNEAQ (reference sequence). In nucleotides, the CDR3 is TGTGCCAGCAGCTTAGCTATCCAGTCATATGGCTACACCTTC. Its translation: CASSLAIQSYGYTF.

This clonotype has a count of ten or more. The genes are TRBV7-8 and TRBJ2-7; 14 bases agree with TRBD2. V was pared by 5 bases and J by 3 bases, with 18 bases of the junction left unmatched. CDR1 SGHVS and CDR2 FQNEAQ come from the germline V gene. The CDR3 is 20 amino acids. This CDR3 is CASSLYPPGLAGEWRYEQYF. The CDR3 nucleotides are TGTGCCAGCAGCCTCTATCCCCCGGGACTAGCGGGAGAGTGGCGCTACGAGCAGTACTTC.

This clonotype was picked up many times. V and J are TRBV7-2 and TRBJ1-4; a possible D gene is TRBD1 (6 bases). In germline, CDR1 is SGHTA, CDR2 FQGNSA. The germline V and J ends were trimmed by 1 base and 8 bases, with 11 bases remaining between them. The CDR3 spans 14 residues. This chain's CDR3 is CASSLGGLGEKLFF. The CDR3 coding sequence is TGTGCCAGCAGCTTAGGGGGGCTTGGGGAAAAACTGTTTTTT.

Only a few counts were recorded for this clonotype. The chain uses TRBV20-1 and TRBJ2-7, with D possibly being TRBD1 or TRBD2 (6 bases each). CDR1 is DFQATT, CDR2 SNEGSKA, per germline (reference sequence). V shed 5 bases and J shed 7 bases, with 18 bases lying between them. The CDR3 totals 13 residues. Here the CDR3 reads CSADSVGGWEQYF. The CDR3 nucleotides are TGCAGTGCTGATAGTGTGGGGGGCTGGGAGCAGTACTTC.

This clonotype was recorded many times. CDR3 sequence reads: CASSVRVAGNQPQHF. In DNA form, the CDR3 reads TGTGCCAGCAGTGTAAGGGTCGCTGGCAATCAGCCCCAGCATTTT. The V and J genes are TRBV2 and TRBJ1-5; no clear D. Trimming pared 4 bases from V and 2 bases from J, leaving 12 bases between. The CDR3 is made up of 15 amino acids. Per germline, CDR1 SNHLY and CDR2 FYNNEI.

The sample holds many counts of this clonotype. The genes are TRBV6-2 or TRBV6-3 and TRBJ2-5, with 13 bases aligning to TRBD2. The CDR3 totals 16 residues. With 6 bases clipped from V and 5 bases from J, the junction kept 9 bases outside the gene matches. Germline CDR1 reads MNHEY; CDR2 reads SVGEGT. The CDR3 sequence is CASRQPGLAGRETQYF. The CDR3 DNA reads as TGTGCCAGCAGACAACCGGGACTAGCGGGGAGGGAGACCCAGTACTTC.

V usage is TRBV28 and J usage is TRBJ2-7; TRBD2 might be the D (6 bases). V lost 6 bases, J lost 12 bases, and 15 bases lay in between. The CDR3 consists of 11 residues. Per germline, CDR1 MDHEN and CDR2 SYDVKM. The DNA of the CDR3 is TGTGCCAGCAGCTCGCGGGACCTGGGGTACTTC. This gives the protein CASSSRDLGYF.